The T cell receptor (beta chain) described here comes from a study of blood T cell repertoires in COVID-19. The overall study: From the United States, Italy and Spain came samples of acute and convalescent COVID-19. Sample material is recorded as cDNA or gDNA derived from T cells, B-cell-depleted T cells, or PBMCs.

V was cut by 0 bases and J by 4 bases, with 9 bases left in between. Germline V gene sequence: CDR1 LGHNA, CDR2 YSLEER. This CDR3 contains 14 residues. Using immunoSEQ multiplex PCR, the repertoire was profiled, and TCRdb retains in-frame clones only, with some absent. In the table there are around 100,000 clones, roughly 85% of which are singletons. Specimen: peripheral blood. This TCR was sampled from a human donor in a cohort sampled during active COVID-19. The chain is built from TRBV4-3 and TRBJ1-2; D is undetermined. As DNA, the CDR3 is TGCGCCAGCAGCCAAGATGGAGGGCTCTATGGCTACACCTTC. Translating gives CASSQDGGLYGYTF.